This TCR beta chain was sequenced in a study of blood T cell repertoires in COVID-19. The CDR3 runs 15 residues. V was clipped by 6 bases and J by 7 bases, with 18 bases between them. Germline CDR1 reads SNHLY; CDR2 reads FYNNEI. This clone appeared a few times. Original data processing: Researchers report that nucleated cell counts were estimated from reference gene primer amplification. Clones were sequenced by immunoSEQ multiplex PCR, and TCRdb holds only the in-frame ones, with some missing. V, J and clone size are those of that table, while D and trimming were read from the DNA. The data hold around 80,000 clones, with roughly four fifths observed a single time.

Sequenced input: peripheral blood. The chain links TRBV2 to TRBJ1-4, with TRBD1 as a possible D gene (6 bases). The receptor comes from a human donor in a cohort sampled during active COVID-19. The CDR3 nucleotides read TGTGCCAGCAGCACTGAGGGGGTAAAGGGTGAAAAACTGTTTTTT. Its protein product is CASSTEGVKGEKLFF.